These 26 T cell receptor beta chains share one sample of origin, sequenced in a study of cytomegalovirus exposure and HLA in healthy donors. Primers: 60 Vbeta forward and 13 Jbeta reverse. Method: immunoSEQ multiplex PCR; TCRdb's copy keeps in-frame clones and lacks some. There are some 150,000 clones in the sample; about 70% occur only once, and less than 5% lies in the top ten. The sample was PBMCs. These receptors all stem from a man between 60 and 70 years old in good health and CMV-seronegative.

This sequence joins TRBV6-5 and TRBJ1-2, with TRBD1 matching 10 bases. V was pared by 2 bases and J by 7 bases, with 4 bases of the junction left unmatched. Germline-derived CDR1 and CDR2 are MNHEY and SVGAGI. The CDR3 contains 14 residues. The CDR3 loop reads CASSYETGGRGYTF. As DNA, the CDR3 is TGTGCCAGCAGTTACGAGACAGGGGGCCGTGGCTACACCTTC.

The genes are TRBV5-1 and TRBJ1-1; D not certain. Trimming cost V 6 bases and J 7 bases, with 16 bases left between them. Germline assignment: CDR1 SGHRS and CDR2 YFSETQ. The CDR3 is 13 amino acids. DNA of the CDR3: TGCGCCAGCAAAGACCCCGGGGTGGGTGAAGCTTTCTTT. Translating gives CASKDPGVGEAFF.

Only a few counts were recorded for this clone. The V and J genes are TRBV14 and TRBJ2-1; 7 bases map to TRBD2. The CDR3 contains 17 residues. Germline V gene sequence: CDR1 SGHDN, CDR2 FVKESK. V trimming: 3 bases; J trimming: 3 bases; junction bases outside the gene matches: 11. CDR3 in amino acids: CASSQRPGGRGYNEQFF. CDR3 in DNA: TGTGCCAGCAGCCAGAGACCTGGGGGGAGGGGCTACAATGAGCAGTTCTTC.

The V call is TRBV15, the J call TRBJ2-7; 9 bases agree with TRBD2. The CDR3 consists of 15 residues. The J segment lost 0 bases and the V segment lost 5 bases, leaving 5 bases of the junction unmatched. Germline loops: CDR1 LNHNV, CDR2 YYDKDF (reference sequence). CDR3 sequence: CATSGNSGSSYEQYF. DNA of the CDR3: TGTGCCACCAGCGGTAATAGCGGGAGCTCCTACGAGCAGTACTTC.

V gene TRBV7-9 combines with J gene TRBJ2-3; 10 bases match TRBD1. The CDR3 is 18 amino acids. J gave up 6 bases and V 1 base, and 13 bases lay outside the gene matches. Looked up from germline, CDR1 is SEHNR and CDR2 is FQNEAQ (reference sequence). CDR3 sequence reads: CASSLVPGDRGEWDTQYF. The DNA for the CDR3 is TGTGCCAGCAGCTTAGTCCCCGGGGACAGGGGCGAGTGGGATACGCAGTATTTT.

The chain has TRBV6-5 and TRBJ1-1; D remains ambiguous. Trimming cost V 0 bases and J 6 bases, with 14 bases left between them. The germline V gene has CDR1 MNHEY and CDR2 SVGAGI. The CDR3 covers 15 residues. The CDR3 protein is CASSYSGGFAAEAFF. CDR3 coding DNA: TGTGCCAGCAGTTACTCGGGCGGGTTTGCAGCTGAAGCTTTCTTT.

J is TRBJ2-7 and V is TRBV10-2; 14 bases align to TRBD2. This CDR3 is built from 17 residues. Trimming took 5 bases from V and 5 from J; bases not matched to a gene: 11. The germline CDR1 and CDR2 sequences are WSHSY and SAAADI. Written as DNA, the CDR3 is TGCGCCAGCAGTCCAACACCGGGACTAGCGGGAGTTAACGAGCAGTACTTC. Protein product: CASSPTPGLAGVNEQYF.

The chain carries TRBV2 and TRBJ2-2; the D is unclear. CDR1 is SNHLY, CDR2 FYNNEI, per germline. The CDR3 is 14 residues long. V lost 4 bases to trimming and J lost 3 bases, with 9 bases between them. CDR3: CASSGMAYTGELFF. As DNA, the CDR3 is TGTGCCAGCAGTGGAATGGCTTACACCGGGGAGCTGTTTTTT.

This clone was counted only a few times. CDR3 sequence (DNA): TGTGCCAGCTCACGGCCGGGACAGGGGAATGAAAAACTGTTTTTT. Protein sequence: CASSRPGQGNEKLFF. The chain couples TRBV18 to TRBJ1-4; 10 bases agree with TRBD1. The J segment lost 5 bases and the V segment lost 4 bases, leaving 4 bases of the junction unmatched. Germline-derived CDR1 and CDR2 are KGHSH and LQKENI. This CDR3 region has 15 residues.

The chain combines TRBV6-6 with TRBJ2-3, with 8 nucleotides matching TRBD2. V lost 5 bases, J lost 0 bases, and 7 bases stayed unmatched. CDR1 MNHNY and CDR2 SVGAGI come from the germline V gene (reference sequence). The CDR3 totals 16 residues. The CDR3 DNA follows: TGTGCCAGCAGTAGTGATAGCGGGGTTAGCACAGATACGCAGTATTTT. Its translation: CASSSDSGVSTDTQYF.

Notes on this clone: Relative to the germline gene, one junction end is altered; a read error may explain this. The chain employs TRBV7-9 and TRBJ2-2; maybe TRBD1 (6 bases). Germline CDR1 reads SEHNR; CDR2 reads FQNEAQ (reference sequence). The CDR3 has 15 amino acids. CDR3 nucleotides: TGTTCCAGCAGCGACCGACAGGACTACACCGGGGAGCTGTTTTTT. Translated, it gives CSSSDRQDYTGELFF.

This clone was observed a few times. The genes are TRBV19 and TRBJ2-2; no clear D gene. V gave up 5 bases and J gave up 2 bases, with 12 bases separating them. This CDR3 contains 15 residues. Germline CDR1 and CDR2: LNHDA and SQIVND (reference sequence). The CDR3 DNA is TGTGCCAGTAGTTCGTCCTTACTTAACACCGGGGAGCTGTTTTTT. Translation: CASSSSLLNTGELFF.

This clone appeared a few times. V and J are TRBV29-1 and TRBJ2-3, with TRBD1 matching 7 bases. This CDR3 region has 15 residues. CDR1 is SQVTM, CDR2 ANQGSEA, per germline. Trimming at V came to 6 bases and at J to 6 bases, leaving 15 bases not matched to a gene. The chain's CDR3 is CSVRPDRLEWDTQYF. For the CDR3, the DNA is TGCAGCGTGAGGCCGGACAGGCTTGAGTGGGATACGCAGTATTTT.

As regards this clone: Relative to the germline gene, one junction end is altered; a read error may explain this. This chain uses TRBV7-9 with TRBJ2-7; possibly TRBD1 for D (6 bases). In germline, CDR1 is SEHNR, CDR2 FQNEAQ (reference sequence). The CDR3 is 14 residues long. CDR3 region: CSSSLGAPGNEQYF. The CDR3, as DNA: TGTTCCAGCAGTTTGGGGGCCCCCGGGAACGAGCAGTACTTC.

The table lists this clone with a few counts. V and J are TRBV28 and TRBJ2-1; 9 bases fit TRBD1. From germline, CDR1 is MDHEN and CDR2 SYDVKM. This CDR3 has 14 residues. V shed 5 bases and J 7 bases; nucleotides not matched to a gene: 6. CDR3 residues: CASSRTGEVNEQFF. The CDR3 nucleotides read TGTGCCAGCAGTCGGACAGGGGAAGTGAATGAGCAGTTCTTC.

DNA for the CDR3: TGCAGCGCCTCCGGGGCCTCAGGGGAGTATCCCTACGAGCAGTACTTC. This gives the protein CSASGASGEYPYEQYF. This chain connects TRBV29-1 to TRBJ2-7, with D maybe TRBD1 (6 bases). The CDR3 is made up of 16 amino acids. V shed 7 bases and J shed 2 bases, with 24 bases lying between them. Germline V gives CDR1 SQVTM, CDR2 ANQGSEA.

The rearrangement joins TRBV4-1 to TRBJ2-2; 7 nucleotides align to TRBD1. The V segment lost 0 bases and the J segment 0 bases; nucleotides outside the gene matches: 19. The CDR3 covers 22 residues. CDR1 is MGHRA and CDR2 is YSYEKL in the germline V gene. CDR3 DNA: TGCGCCAGCAGCCAAGATGGGATGGGGCTCCAGGGGGAACCATCGAACACCGGGGAGCTGTTTTTT. This codes for CASSQDGMGLQGEPSNTGELFF.

In its sample, this clone was seen once. The chain joins TRBV6-5 to TRBJ2-7; D perhaps matches TRBD2 (5 bases). CDR3 length equals 15 residues. Trimming pared 0 bases from V and 6 bases from J, leaving 15 bases between. The germline V gene encodes CDR1 MNHEY and CDR2 SVGAGI. The CDR3 region has the DNA TGTGCCAGCAGTTACTCGATGTCGGGCGAGGGCGAGCAGTACTTC. Its protein is CASSYSMSGEGEQYF.

This clone has a single count. This chain uses TRBV27 with TRBJ1-2, with TRBD1 as a possible D gene (6 bases). Trimming stripped 3 bases from V and 6 bases from J, with 11 bases between. The CDR3 extends over 13 amino acids. Looked up from germline, CDR1 is MNHEY and CDR2 is SMNVEV (reference sequence). The CDR3 DNA reads TGTGCCAGCAGTTTCAGGGGTAATGATGGCTACACCTTC. Its protein product is CASSFRGNDGYTF.

This clone has only a few counts. J is TRBJ1-4 and V is TRBV2; a weak D match, TRBD1 (5 bases). V was clipped by 7 bases and J by 0 bases, with 9 bases between them. Germline-derived CDR1 and CDR2 are SNHLY and FYNNEI. The CDR3 covers 14 residues. CDR3: CASMMTATNEKLFF. DNA of the CDR3: TGTGCCAGCATGATGACAGCAACTAATGAAAAACTGTTTTTT.

V is TRBV2 and J is TRBJ1-5; 8 bases fit TRBD1. The CDR3 covers 14 residues. With V trimmed by 7 bases and J by 1 base, 3 bases remained unmatched. Germline CDR1 is SNHLY and CDR2 is FYNNEI. The CDR3 DNA reads as TGTGCCAGCAACCAGGGGGCAAGCAATCAGCCCCAGCATTTT. This encodes CASNQGASNQPQHF.

The chain couples TRBV5-8 to TRBJ1-3; no firm D call. Germline assignment: CDR1 SGHTS and CDR2 YDEGEE. This CDR3 comprises 16 residues. V was shortened by 2 bases and J by 0 bases, with 12 bases between the two germline ends. CDR3 amino acids: CASSFREHRSGNTIYF. CDR3 nucleotides: TGTGCCAGCAGCTTTCGGGAACACCGCTCTGGAAACACCATATATTTT.

The table lists this clone with a count of one. V is TRBV5-6 and J is TRBJ1-1; D call uncertain. Germline V gene sequence: CDR1 SGHDT, CDR2 YYEEEE. The germline V and J ends were trimmed by 1 base and 3 bases, with 10 bases remaining between them. This CDR3 contains 14 residues. The CDR3 sequence: CASSLSRRDTEAFF. The CDR3 DNA reads as TGTGCCAGCAGCTTGAGTCGTCGGGACACTGAAGCTTTCTTT.

V is TRBV6-1 and J is TRBJ1-1; possible D gene TRBD1, 6 bases. Deletions cut 6 bases from V and 5 bases from J, with 19 bases between. Germline CDR1 and CDR2: MNHNS and SASEGT. This CDR3 region has 15 residues. The CDR3 DNA follows: TGTGCCAGCAGCGCAGGGGCCAGGGGACGGACTGAAGCTTTCTTT. It specifies CASSAGARGRTEAFF.

This chain connects TRBV10-3 to TRBJ2-3, with TRBD2 matching 8 bases. CDR3 length: 16 residues. With 0 bases clipped from V and 4 bases from J, the junction kept 6 bases outside the gene matches. Looked up from germline, CDR1 is ENHRY and CDR2 is SYGVKD. This CDR3 is CAISESESGSADTQYF. CDR3 nucleotide sequence: TGTGCCATCAGTGAGTCGGAGAGCGGGAGCGCAGATACGCAGTATTTT.

CDR3 DNA sequence: TGTGCCAGCACCCGACAGAAACCTTACGAGCAGTACTTC. Translated: CASTRQKPYEQYF. The gene calls are TRBV7-9 and TRBJ2-7; a possible D gene is TRBD1 (5 bases). The V and J ends lost 7 bases and 4 bases respectively, with 14 bases between them. Germline V CDR1 and CDR2: SEHNR, FQNEAQ (reference sequence). The CDR3 has 13 residues.